This T cell receptor (beta chain) emerged from a study of OX40 agonist ivuxolimab in advanced cancers. As for the study in general: Hepatocellular carcinoma, melanoma, renal cell or head and neck cancer occurred in dose-escalation patients. Whole-study findings and limits: Low normalized T-cell clonal expansion also characterized some of the nonresponders. CD4+ and CD8+ blood T cells expanded clonally by week 6 at 0.1 to 3.0 mg/kg.

The count of this clone is one. Antigen: not known. Data came from immunoSEQ multiplex PCR; TCRdb stores just in-frame clones and leaves some out. The sample holds about 67,000 clones, roughly 85% seen once. CDR1 SQVTM and CDR2 ANQGSEA come from the germline V gene. This CDR3 has 15 residues. The source was CD4+ or CD8+ T cells sorted from blood, collected in a trial of the OX40 agonist ivuxolimab. This receptor was taken from an adult with an advanced solid tumor such as melanoma, head and neck, liver or kidney cancer. The chain recombines TRBV29-1 with TRBJ2-3; 11 nucleotides align to TRBD2. The CDR3 DNA reads as TGCAGTCCCCAGGGGCTAGCGGGAGGTCCAGATACGCAGTATTTT. This sequence encodes CSPQGLAGGPDTQYF.